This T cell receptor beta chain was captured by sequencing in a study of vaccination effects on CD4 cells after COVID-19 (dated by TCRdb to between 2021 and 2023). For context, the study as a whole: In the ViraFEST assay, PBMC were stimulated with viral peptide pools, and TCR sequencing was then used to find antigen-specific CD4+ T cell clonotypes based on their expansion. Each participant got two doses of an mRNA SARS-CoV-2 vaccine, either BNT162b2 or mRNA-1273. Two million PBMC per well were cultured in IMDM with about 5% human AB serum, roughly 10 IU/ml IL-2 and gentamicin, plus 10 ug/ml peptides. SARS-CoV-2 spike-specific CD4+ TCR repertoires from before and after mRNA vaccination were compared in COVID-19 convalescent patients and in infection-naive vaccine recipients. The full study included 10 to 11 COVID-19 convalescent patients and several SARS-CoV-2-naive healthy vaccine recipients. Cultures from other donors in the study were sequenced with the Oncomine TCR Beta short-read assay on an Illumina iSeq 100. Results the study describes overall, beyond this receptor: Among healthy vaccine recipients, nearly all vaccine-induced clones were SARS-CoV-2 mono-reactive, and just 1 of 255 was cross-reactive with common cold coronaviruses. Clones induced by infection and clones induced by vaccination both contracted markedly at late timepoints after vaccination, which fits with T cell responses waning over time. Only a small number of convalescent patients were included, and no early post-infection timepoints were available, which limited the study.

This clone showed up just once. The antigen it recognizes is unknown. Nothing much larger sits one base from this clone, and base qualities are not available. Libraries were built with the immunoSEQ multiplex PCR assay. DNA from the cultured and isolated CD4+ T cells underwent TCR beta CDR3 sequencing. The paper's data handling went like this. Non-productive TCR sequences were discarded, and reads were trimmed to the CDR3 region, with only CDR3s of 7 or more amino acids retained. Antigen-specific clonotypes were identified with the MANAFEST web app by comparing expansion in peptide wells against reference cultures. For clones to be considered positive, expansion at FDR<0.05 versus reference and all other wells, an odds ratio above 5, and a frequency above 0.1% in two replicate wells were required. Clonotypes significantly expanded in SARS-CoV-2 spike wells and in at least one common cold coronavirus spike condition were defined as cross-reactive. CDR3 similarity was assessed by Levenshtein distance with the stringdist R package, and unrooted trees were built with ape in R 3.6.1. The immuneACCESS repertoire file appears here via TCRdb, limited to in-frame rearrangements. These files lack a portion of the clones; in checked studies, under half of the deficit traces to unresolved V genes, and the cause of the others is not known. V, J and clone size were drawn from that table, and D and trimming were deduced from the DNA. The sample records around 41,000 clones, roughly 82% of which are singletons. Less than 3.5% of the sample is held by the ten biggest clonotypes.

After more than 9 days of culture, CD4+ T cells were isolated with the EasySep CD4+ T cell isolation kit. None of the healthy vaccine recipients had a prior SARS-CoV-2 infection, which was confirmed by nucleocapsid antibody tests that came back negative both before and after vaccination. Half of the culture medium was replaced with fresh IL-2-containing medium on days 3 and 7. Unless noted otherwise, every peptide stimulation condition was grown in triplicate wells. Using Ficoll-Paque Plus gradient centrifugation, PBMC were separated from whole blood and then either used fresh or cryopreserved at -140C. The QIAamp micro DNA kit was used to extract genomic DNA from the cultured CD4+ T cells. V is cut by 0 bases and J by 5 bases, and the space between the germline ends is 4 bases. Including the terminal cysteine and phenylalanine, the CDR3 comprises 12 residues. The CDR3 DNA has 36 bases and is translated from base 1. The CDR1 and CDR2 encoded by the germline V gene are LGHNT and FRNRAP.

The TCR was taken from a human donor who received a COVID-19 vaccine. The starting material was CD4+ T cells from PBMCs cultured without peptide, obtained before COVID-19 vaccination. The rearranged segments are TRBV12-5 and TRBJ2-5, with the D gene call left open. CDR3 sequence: CASGLVPETQYF. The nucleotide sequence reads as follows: TGTGCTAGTGGTTTGGTACCGGAGACCCAGTACTTC.